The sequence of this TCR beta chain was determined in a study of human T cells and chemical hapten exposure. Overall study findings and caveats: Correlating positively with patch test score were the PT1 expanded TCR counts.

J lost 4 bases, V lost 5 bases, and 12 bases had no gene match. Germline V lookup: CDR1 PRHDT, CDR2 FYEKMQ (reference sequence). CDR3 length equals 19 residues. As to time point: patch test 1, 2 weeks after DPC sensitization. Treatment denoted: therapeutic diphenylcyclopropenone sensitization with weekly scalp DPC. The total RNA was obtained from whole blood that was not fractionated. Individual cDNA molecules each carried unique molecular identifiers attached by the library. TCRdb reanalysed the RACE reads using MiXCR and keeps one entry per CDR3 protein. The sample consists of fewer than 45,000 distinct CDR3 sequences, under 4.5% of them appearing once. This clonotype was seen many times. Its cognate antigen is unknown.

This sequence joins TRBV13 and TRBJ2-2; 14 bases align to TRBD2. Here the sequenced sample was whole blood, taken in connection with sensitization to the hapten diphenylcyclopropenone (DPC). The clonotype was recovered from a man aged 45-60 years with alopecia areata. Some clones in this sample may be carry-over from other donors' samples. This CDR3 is CASSRLAGGPSAPTGELFF. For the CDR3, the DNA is TGTGCCAGCAGCCGACTAGCGGGAGGGCCTAGTGCGCCCACCGGGGAGCTGTTTTTT.